A single sample gave rise to the 26 T cell receptor beta chains below, sequenced in a study of beta chain features in type 1 diabetes. TCRB transcripts that were expressed got sequenced, as all of the isolated RNA had been reverse transcribed. Libraries were prepared by immunoSEQ multiplex PCR; TCRdb keeps only in-frame clonotypes and omits some of them. Of 680,000 or so clones listed, 15% to 18% are singletons. The sample consisted of naive CD4+ T cells from blood. The receptors stem from a man aged 18-30 years in good health.

This clone has a handful of counts. CDR3 residues: CASSGSAQPRNQPQHF. CDR3 sequence (DNA): TGTGCCAGCAGTGGCTCGGCCCAACCCCGCAATCAGCCCCAGCATTTT. The rearrangement joins TRBV25-1 to TRBJ1-5; no clear D gene. Trimming took 4 bases from V and 2 from J, leaving 15 bases between them. The germline V gene encodes CDR1 MGHDK and CDR2 SYGVNS. The CDR3 totals 16 residues.

This chain joins TRBV7-2 and TRBJ1-2; possibly TRBD1 for D (6 bases). The CDR3 contains 14 residues. The V and J ends lost 4 bases and 8 bases respectively, with 17 bases between them. Germline V lookup: CDR1 SGHTA, CDR2 FQGNSA. The CDR3 coding sequence is TGTGCCAGCAGCTCACCTTGGGGGGCCCGGGGCTACACCTTC. Protein: CASSSPWGARGYTF.

This chain links TRBV7-3 with TRBJ1-6, with 10 bases lining up with TRBD1. This CDR3 is 14 amino acids long. The germline gives CDR1 SGHTA, CDR2 FQGTGA. The ends lost 4 bases at V and 10 bases at J; junction bases unmatched: 4. The CDR3 reads CASSWDRGGSPLHF. CDR3 nucleotides: TGTGCCAGCAGCTGGGACAGGGGAGGATCACCCCTCCACTTT. Together with reference TRBV7-3 and TRBJ1-6, the CDR3 gives the full variable domain: GAGVSQTPSNKVTEKGKYVELRCDPISGHTALYWYRQSLGQGPEFLIYFQGTGAADDSGLPNDRFFAVRPEGSVSTLKIQRTERGDSAVYLCASSWDRGGSPLHFGNGTRLTVT.

DNA for the CDR3: TGTGCCAGCAGCTTAGCCACAGGGTCCTACGAGCAGTACTTC. This translates into CASSLATGSYEQYF. The chain employs TRBV7-9 and TRBJ2-7; a possible D gene is TRBD1 (6 bases). This CDR3 has 14 residues. Deletions cut 0 bases from V and 1 base from J, with 7 bases between. In germline, CDR1 is SEHNR, CDR2 FQNEAQ (reference sequence).

This clone was seen just once. The CDR3 loop is CASSDLGWEQYF. The CDR3 DNA follows: TGTGCCAGCAGTGATCTGGGATGGGAGCAGTACTTC. The chain couples TRBV2 to TRBJ2-7; D ambiguous. V was cut by 3 bases and J by 7 bases, with 10 bases left in between. The CDR3 extends over 12 amino acids. The germline CDR1 and CDR2 sequences are SNHLY and FYNNEI.

The rearrangement joins TRBV6-5 to TRBJ2-4; no clear D. CDR3 length: 16 residues. Trimming pared 2 bases from V and 2 bases from J, leaving 13 bases between. The germline CDR1 and CDR2 sequences are MNHEY and SVGAGI. CDR3 DNA sequence: TGTGCCAGCAGTTACCCGTCGGCTGGGACCAAAAACATTCAGTACTTC. Amino acid sequence: CASSYPSAGTKNIQYF.

The chain combines TRBV4-3 with TRBJ2-7; 8 bases align to TRBD2. Germline CDR1 and CDR2: LGHNA and YSLEER. V shed 0 bases, J shed 2 bases, and the junction held 6 bases outside the gene matches. The CDR3 has 16 residues. The CDR3 protein is CASSQDGLAGPYEQYF. CDR3 coding DNA: TGCGCCAGCAGCCAAGATGGCCTAGCGGGCCCCTACGAGCAGTACTTC.

This clone was seen only once. The CDR3 sequence is CASSDRQGGYYGYTF. The CDR3 region has the DNA TGTGCCAGCAGCGACCGACAGGGTGGATACTATGGCTACACCTTC. V usage is TRBV9 and J usage is TRBJ1-2; the match to TRBD1 covers 7 bases. J gave up 3 bases and V 3 bases, and 8 bases lay outside the gene matches. Germline values: CDR1 SGDLS, CDR2 YYNGEE. The CDR3 runs to 15 residues.

This sequence joins TRBV29-1 and TRBJ1-2, with 9 bases aligning to TRBD1. The J segment lost 8 bases and the V segment lost 4 bases, leaving 8 bases of the junction unmatched. This CDR3 region has 13 residues. Germline CDR1 SQVTM, CDR2 ANQGSEA. The CDR3 bases are TGCAGCGTTGGCGGGGACAGGGTGTGGGGCTACACCTTC. It encodes CSVGGDRVWGYTF.

This clone has at least ten counts. The rearrangement joins TRBV5-4 to TRBJ1-5; D is undetermined. This CDR3 region has 13 residues. Trimming removed 0 bases at V and 9 bases at J, with 10 bases between. In germline, CDR1 is SGHNT, CDR2 YYREEE (reference sequence). CDR3 nucleotides: TGTGCCAGCAGCTTGGAACTAGGTCGGCCCCAGCATTTT. It yields the protein CASSLELGRPQHF.

The chain recombines TRBV7-6 with TRBJ2-5, with 10 bases identical to TRBD2. This CDR3 is built from 14 residues. Germline assignment: CDR1 SGHVS and CDR2 FNYEAQ. V gave up 5 bases and J gave up 5 bases; unmatched junction bases: 5. In nucleotides, the CDR3 is TGTGCCAGCAGCCCCAGCGGGGGGGCGGAGACCCAGTACTTC. Its protein product is CASSPSGGAETQYF.

This clone has only a few counts. The chain carries TRBV5-1 and TRBJ1-1, with TRBD1 matching over 10 bases. V shed 4 bases, J shed 4 bases, and the junction held 4 bases outside the gene matches. The CDR3 sequence is 14 residues long. The germline gives CDR1 SGHRS, CDR2 YFSETQ. The CDR3 loop is CASSAGTGVTEAFF. DNA for the CDR3: TGCGCCAGCAGCGCCGGGACAGGGGTCACTGAAGCTTTCTTT. The whole variable domain, filled in from reference TRBV5-1 and TRBJ1-1, reads KAGVTQTPRYLIKTRGQQVTLSCSPISGHRSVSWYQQTPGQGLQFLFEYFSETQRNKGNFPGRFSGRQFSNSRSEMNVSTLELGDSALYLCASSAGTGVTEAFFGQGTRLTVV.

This clone showed up just a few times. The V and J genes are TRBV29-1 and TRBJ2-5; 10 nucleotides match TRBD2. The CDR3 covers 13 residues. Germline lookup yields CDR1 SQVTM and CDR2 ANQGSEA. After removal of 8 bases from V and 6 bases from J, the junction contained 9 bases not matched to a gene. The CDR3 spells CSLEREGRKTQYF. The DNA for the CDR3 is TGCAGCCTCGAGCGGGAGGGCCGGAAGACCCAGTACTTC.

This clone was recorded a few times. This chain uses TRBV9 with TRBJ1-1; possible D gene TRBD1, 6 bases. Trimming removed 0 bases at V and 8 bases at J, with 17 bases between. CDR3 length: 15 residues. Germline CDR1 reads SGDLS; CDR2 reads YYNGEE. The DNA for the CDR3 is TGTGCCAGCAGCGTAGCTCCTCGAGATACAGGGGAAGCTTTCTTT. This codes for CASSVAPRDTGEAFF. Full variable domain (outside the CDR3, taken from reference TRBV9 and TRBJ1-1): DSGVTQTPKHLITATGQRVTLRCSPRSGDLSVYWYQQSLDQGLQFLIQYYNGEERAKGNILERFSAQQFPDLHSELNLSSLELGDSALYFCASSVAPRDTGEAFFGQGTRLTVV.

This clone was detected a few times. The J gene is TRBJ2-5, the V gene TRBV27; 8 bases map to TRBD2. This CDR3 contains 17 residues. The J segment lost 5 bases and the V segment lost 3 bases, leaving 14 bases of the junction unmatched. Looked up from germline, CDR1 is MNHEY and CDR2 is SMNVEV (reference sequence). For the CDR3, the DNA is TGTGCCAGCAGTTTTATCGGGGCTAGCGGGTATTATGAGACCCAGTACTTC. It encodes CASSFIGASGYYETQYF.

This clone was detected only a few times. The V call is TRBV11-2, the J call TRBJ1-2; TRBD1 aligns across 10 bases. Trimming cost V 5 bases and J 1 base; bases outside gene matches: 10. CDR3 size: 17 residues. Germline lookup yields CDR1 SGHAT and CDR2 FQNNGV. The CDR3: CASSIAGGTGVNYGYTF. The CDR3 DNA reads as TGTGCCAGCAGCATAGCGGGCGGGACAGGGGTTAACTATGGCTACACCTTC.

There are a few counts of this clone. The chain recombines TRBV29-1 with TRBJ1-1, with TRBD1 matching over 9 bases. The V gene end was trimmed by 7 bases and the J gene end by 6 bases; junction bases not matched to a gene: 12. Germline CDR1 reads SQVTM; CDR2 reads ANQGSEA. This CDR3 has 14 amino acids. CDR3 residues: CSALRDRVFAEAFF. CDR3 DNA sequence: TGCAGCGCGCTCCGGGACAGGGTATTTGCTGAAGCTTTCTTT. Supplemented by reference TRBV29-1 and TRBJ1-1, the full variable domain reads SAVISQKPSRDICQRGTSLTIQCQVDSQVTMMFWYRQQPGQSLTLIATANQGSEATYESGFVIDKFPISRPNLTFSTLTVSNMSPEDSSIYLCSALRDRVFAEAFFGQGTRLTVV.

Only a few counts were recorded for this clone. V is TRBV27 and J is TRBJ1-4; tentative D call: TRBD1 (5 bases). This CDR3 has 16 amino acids. V was cut by 2 bases and J by 4 bases, with 14 bases left in between. Germline loops: CDR1 MNHEY, CDR2 SMNVEV (reference sequence). CDR3 sequence reads: CASSLVPRGLNEKLFF. The CDR3 DNA sequence: TGTGCCAGCAGTTTAGTCCCCCGGGGCCTTAATGAAAAACTGTTTTTT.

The chain has TRBV27 and TRBJ1-3; TRBD1 matches at 8 bases. The germline V gene has CDR1 MNHEY and CDR2 SMNVEV (reference sequence). This CDR3 has 14 amino acids. The V and J ends lost 0 bases and 8 bases, in that order; junction bases with no gene match: 3. This CDR3 is CASSLSRTGYTIYF. The CDR3 DNA sequence: TGTGCCAGCAGTTTATCCAGGACAGGGTACACCATATATTTT.

This clone was seen a handful of times. The chain has TRBV29-1 and TRBJ1-4; D ambiguous. Germline CDR1 and CDR2: SQVTM and ANQGSEA. This CDR3 has 13 amino acids. The V and J ends lost 4 bases and 0 bases respectively, with 6 bases between them. The CDR3 nucleotides read TGCAGCGTTGTGGGTTCAACTAATGAAAAACTGTTTTTT. This encodes CSVVGSTNEKLFF.

The rearrangement joins TRBV7-3 to TRBJ2-1, with TRBD2 identical over 7 bases. Trimming took 3 bases from V and 7 from J; bases not matched to a gene: 9. This CDR3 spans 15 amino acids. Germline assignment: CDR1 SGHTA and CDR2 FQGTGA. The CDR3 sequence: CASSLSGGNRNEQFF. In nucleotides, the CDR3 is TGTGCCAGCAGCTTGTCGGGGGGTAATAGAAATGAGCAGTTCTTC.

The rearrangement links TRBV7-9 to TRBJ1-1; D perhaps matches TRBD1 (5 bases). From germline, CDR1 is SEHNR and CDR2 FQNEAQ (reference sequence). V was pared by 4 bases and J by 6 bases, with 18 bases between. This CDR3 contains 15 residues. CDR3 coding DNA: TGTGCCAGCAGCTCCCAGGTCAGGGAAGGAGCTGAAGCTTTCTTT. Protein: CASSSQVREGAEAFF.

The chain recombines TRBV5-4 with TRBJ1-1, with D unclear. Germline V gene sequence: CDR1 SGHNT, CDR2 YYREEE (reference sequence). CDR3 size: 13 residues. Between the trimmed V and J ends, which lost 5 bases and 4 bases, there was a span of 12 bases. This CDR3 reads CASSYPGFTEAFF. The CDR3 DNA follows: TGTGCCAGCAGTTATCCAGGATTCACTGAAGCTTTCTTT.

This clone occurred a few times. V and J are TRBV6-1 and TRBJ1-6; D call uncertain. Germline values: CDR1 MNHNS, CDR2 SASEGT. This CDR3 spans 13 amino acids. V was pared by 6 bases and J by 9 bases, with 12 bases between. The CDR3 loop reads CASSALPGSPLHF. The CDR3 DNA sequence: TGTGCCAGCAGCGCCCTCCCTGGTTCACCCCTCCACTTT.

This clone was detected a few times. V is TRBV27 and J is TRBJ1-1; tentative D call: TRBD1 (6 bases). CDR3 length: 14 residues. V lost 5 bases to trimming and J lost 3 bases, with 13 bases between them. CDR1 and CDR2 (germline): MNHEY, SMNVEV (reference sequence). The CDR3 DNA sequence: TGTGCCAGCAGTCCCAGGGGTAGGGACACTGAAGCTTTCTTT. This gives the protein CASSPRGRDTEAFF.

The V and J genes are TRBV5-1 and TRBJ2-7, with TRBD1 matching 10 bases. The junction had 5 bases not matched to a gene; V was cut back by 3 bases and J by 5 bases. The CDR3 is made up of 14 amino acids. The germline V gene encodes CDR1 SGHRS and CDR2 YFSETQ. This chain's CDR3 is CASSSRTGGDEQYF. The DNA for the CDR3 is TGCGCCAGCAGCTCTCGGACAGGGGGGGACGAGCAGTACTTC. Complete variable domain (other parts from reference TRBV5-1 and TRBJ2-7): KAGVTQTPRYLIKTRGQQVTLSCSPISGHRSVSWYQQTPGQGLQFLFEYFSETQRNKGNFPGRFSGRQFSNSRSEMNVSTLELGDSALYLCASSSRTGGDEQYFGPGTRLTVT.